This T cell receptor (beta chain) was captured by sequencing in a study of brain metastases from non-small cell lung cancer. A word on this clone: Its antigen is as yet unknown. This same CDR3 is encoded by further DNA sequences in the sample.

Overall study findings and caveats: Brain metastases had lower T-cell infiltration than primary tumors. In about 60% of brain metastases, T-cell clones were expanded compared with matched primary tumors. Brain metastases shared most TCR repertoire with primaries, with sparse T cells.

Germline CDR1 reads SGHTA; CDR2 reads FQGNSA. There are 15 residues in the CDR3. V lost 3 bases, J lost 2 bases, and 10 bases lay in between. Profiled with immunoSEQ multiplex PCR; TCRdb holds only in-frame clones, not every one. The sample has some 4,000 clones, 87% seen once; the top ten hold about 4%. The origin of this receptor is a donor aged 40 or over with non-small cell lung cancer. V usage is TRBV7-2 and J usage is TRBJ2-2; no firm D call. Sequences were obtained from primary lung tumor tissue. CDR3 nucleotide sequence: TGTGCCAGCAGCTTGCATGGCCCAAACACCGGGGAGCTGTTTTTT. It translates to CASSLHGPNTGELFF.